This T cell receptor (beta chain) was identified during a study of lymphopenia after photon versus proton radiotherapy. Here immunoSEQ multiplex PCR was the method, and the copy in TCRdb shows in-frame clones only, minus some. The sample consists of tens of thousands of clones, roughly 83% of them appearing once. Study-level findings and limits: Only patients who died were analyzed for survival; proton advantage is unproven. Post-nadir TCR diversity decline inversely tracked overall survival among those who died.

About this clone: Its specificity is not known. The junction departs from the called germline gene at one end, perhaps through a read error.

Per the germline V gene, CDR1 is SSHAT and CDR2 is FNYEAQ (reference sequence). This CDR3 spans 14 amino acids. This clonotype was obtained from a man aged 60 to 75 with pancreatic cancer. The sequences come from peripheral blood, collected from a patient treated with proton-based radiotherapy. The rearrangement joins TRBV7-7 to TRBJ2-2; D unresolved. CDR3 nucleotide sequence: TGTGCTAGCAGCTTTGACTCAAACACCGGGGAGCTGTTTTTT. Amino acids: CASSFDSNTGELFF.